This is a list of T cell receptor beta chains from one sample in a study of CD8 T cells in Susac syndrome. One entry per CDR3 protein, called by TCRdb with MiXCR from the immunoSEQ multiplex PCR reads. The data show under 150,000 distinct CDR3 sequences, about 90% seen once. Sequences were obtained from CD8+ T cells from PBMCs. These receptors originate from a human donor with multiple sclerosis. The CDR3 runs from the conserved cysteine through the conserved F or W. The D gene is left open where the match is weak. The size entry is marked missing in some rows and otherwise reads once, few, many or a size class.

v_call: TRBV27; d_call: -; j_call: TRBJ1-2; clone_size: -; cdr3_nt: TGTGCCAGCAGTTACCCCGGAGGCGTTGGCTACACCTTC; cdr3_aa: CASSYPGGVGYTF
v_call: TRBV3-1; d_call: TRBD1; j_call: TRBJ2-1; clone_size: -; cdr3_nt: TGTGCCAGCAGCCAAGAGTTACAGGGGTTCTACAATGAGCAGTTCTTC; cdr3_aa: CASSQELQGFYNEQFF
v_call: TRBV7-9; d_call: TRBD2; j_call: TRBJ2-5; clone_size: -; cdr3_nt: TGTGCCAGCAGCTTAGTGGCGGGAGAATCGGGAGAGACCCAGTACTTC; cdr3_aa: CASSLVAGESGETQYF
v_call: TRBV6-1; d_call: TRBD1; j_call: TRBJ1-5; clone_size: once; cdr3_nt: TGTGCCAGCAGAGACTACTCAGGGGGCCCGAGCAATCAGCCCCAGCATTTT; cdr3_aa: CASRDYSGGPSNQPQHF
v_call: TRBV7-9; d_call: -; j_call: TRBJ2-1; clone_size: -; cdr3_nt: TGTGCCAGCAGCTTCCCTCGGGACAATGAGCAGTTCTTC; cdr3_aa: CASSFPRDNEQFF
v_call: TRBV24-1; d_call: -; j_call: TRBJ2-1; clone_size: -; cdr3_nt: TGTGCCACCAGCGAGAGGGGAGGAGACCCTTGGAATGAGCAGTTCTTC; cdr3_aa: CATSERGGDPWNEQFF
v_call: TRBV29-1; d_call: -; j_call: TRBJ2-1; clone_size: -; cdr3_nt: TGCAGCGTTCGAAGCGGGTCTTACAATGAGCAGTTCTTC; cdr3_aa: CSVRSGSYNEQFF
v_call: TRBV12-3/TRBV12-4; d_call: TRBD2; j_call: TRBJ2-5; clone_size: -; cdr3_nt: TGTGCCAGCAGGGGGACTAGCGTTCCCCCCCAAGAGACCCAGTACTTC; cdr3_aa: CASRGTSVPPQETQYF
v_call: TRBV6-6; d_call: TRBD2; j_call: TRBJ2-1; clone_size: -; cdr3_nt: TGTGCCAGCACCCAGGGACTAGCGGGAGGGGGTGAGCAGTTCTTC; cdr3_aa: CASTQGLAGGGEQFF
v_call: TRBV9; d_call: TRBD2; j_call: TRBJ2-7; clone_size: -; cdr3_nt: TGTGCCAGCAGCCCGGGGGGACTAGCGGACTACGAGCAGTACTTC; cdr3_aa: CASSPGGLADYEQYF
v_call: TRBV30; d_call: -; j_call: TRBJ1-2; clone_size: -; cdr3_nt: TGTGCCTGGGAGGAGGGGGGGAGGTATGGCTACACCTTC; cdr3_aa: CAWEEGGRYGYTF
v_call: TRBV2; d_call: TRBD2; j_call: TRBJ2-3; clone_size: -; cdr3_nt: TGTGCCAGCACCCCGCGGGAGGTCATTCCAGATACGCAGTATTTT; cdr3_aa: CASTPREVIPDTQYF
v_call: TRBV6-2/TRBV6-3; d_call: -; j_call: TRBJ2-2; clone_size: -; cdr3_nt: TGTGCCAGCAGTTACTCCCTTCTACGGGGAACGCTGTTTTTT; cdr3_aa: CASSYSLLRGTLFF
v_call: TRBV3-1; d_call: TRBD2; j_call: TRBJ2-2; clone_size: once; cdr3_nt: TGTGCCAGCAGCCAAGAGCCCTACTCGCGGGAGGGAGCCGGGGAGCTGTTTTTT; cdr3_aa: CASSQEPYSREGAGELFF
v_call: TRBV5-4; d_call: -; j_call: TRBJ1-1; clone_size: -; cdr3_nt: TGTGCCAGCAGCTCAGGCCGGGAAGCTTTCTTT; cdr3_aa: CASSSGREAFF
v_call: TRBV15; d_call: TRBD1; j_call: TRBJ2-7; clone_size: once; cdr3_nt: TGTGCCACCAGCAGAGAAGGGGGCAGCTCCTACGAGCAGTACTTC; cdr3_aa: CATSREGGSSYEQYF
v_call: TRBV11-2; d_call: TRBD1; j_call: TRBJ2-1; clone_size: -; cdr3_nt: TGTGCCAGCAGCTTTAGACAGGGTACCGGTGAGCAGTTCTTC; cdr3_aa: CASSFRQGTGEQFF
v_call: TRBV5-1; d_call: -; j_call: TRBJ2-2; clone_size: -; cdr3_nt: TGCGCCAGCAGCTCTCCTCGAGAGGAGGGTACCGGGGAGCTGTTTTTT; cdr3_aa: CASSSPREEGTGELFF
v_call: TRBV27; d_call: -; j_call: TRBJ2-3; clone_size: -; cdr3_nt: TGTGCCAGCAGATTTCTCCTGTGGGATACGCAGTATTTT; cdr3_aa: CASRFLLWDTQYF
v_call: TRBV27; d_call: -; j_call: TRBJ2-1; clone_size: -; cdr3_nt: TGTGCCAGCAGTTTATCTGGGCCCGCTGGGGGTGAGCAGTTCTTC; cdr3_aa: CASSLSGPAGGEQFF
v_call: TRBV28; d_call: -; j_call: TRBJ2-2; clone_size: -; cdr3_nt: TGTGCCAGCAGTTTCGGCCGGGGGGAGCTGTTTTTT; cdr3_aa: CASSFGRGELFF
v_call: TRBV29-1; d_call: -; j_call: TRBJ2-7; clone_size: -; cdr3_nt: TGCAGCGTTGAAGGGACCGACAGCTACGAGCAGTACTTC; cdr3_aa: CSVEGTDSYEQYF
v_call: TRBV27; d_call: -; j_call: TRBJ2-7; clone_size: -; cdr3_nt: TGTGCCAGCAGCGGGACAATCGACAATCCCTCCTACGAGCAGTACTTC; cdr3_aa: CASSGTIDNPSYEQYF
v_call: TRBV12-3/TRBV12-4; d_call: TRBD1; j_call: TRBJ2-3; clone_size: -; cdr3_nt: TGTGCCAGCAGGCTGACAGGGGGCCCAGATACGCAGTATTTT; cdr3_aa: CASRLTGGPDTQYF
v_call: TRBV12-3/TRBV12-4; d_call: -; j_call: TRBJ2-1; clone_size: -; cdr3_nt: TGTGCCAGCTGTCAGGGTTTTAGGAGGGTCAATGAGCAGTTCTTC; cdr3_aa: CASCQGFRRVNEQFF
v_call: TRBV19; d_call: TRBD2; j_call: TRBJ2-3; clone_size: -; cdr3_nt: TGTGCCAGTAGTACTCGGGAGGGCCTATTAGATACGCAGTATTTT; cdr3_aa: CASSTREGLLDTQYF
v_call: TRBV28; d_call: -; j_call: TRBJ1-5; clone_size: -; cdr3_nt: TGTGCCAGCAGTTTGATTGCGGAAGATCAGCCCCAGCATTTT; cdr3_aa: CASSLIAEDQPQHF
v_call: TRBV27; d_call: TRBD1; j_call: TRBJ1-5; clone_size: -; cdr3_nt: TGTGCCAGCGGACAGGCCGTCAATCAGCCCCAGCATTTT; cdr3_aa: CASGQAVNQPQHF
v_call: TRBV7-9; d_call: TRBD1; j_call: TRBJ2-7; clone_size: -; cdr3_nt: TGTGCCAGCAGCTCCGGACAGGAGTCCTACGAGCAGTACTTC; cdr3_aa: CASSSGQESYEQYF
v_call: TRBV29-1; d_call: -; j_call: TRBJ2-1; clone_size: -; cdr3_nt: TGCAGCGTTGAAGATCGTTCCCTCTACAATGAGCAGTTCTTC; cdr3_aa: CSVEDRSLYNEQFF
v_call: TRBV25-1; d_call: TRBD1; j_call: TRBJ2-7; clone_size: -; cdr3_nt: TGTGCCAGCAGCGATCCGGGACAGACCTACGAGCAGTACTTC; cdr3_aa: CASSDPGQTYEQYF
v_call: TRBV15; d_call: -; j_call: TRBJ2-1; clone_size: -; cdr3_nt: TGTGCCACCAGCCTCGCTCGCGGCCTTCACTCCTACAATGAGCAGTTCTTC; cdr3_aa: CATSLARGLHSYNEQFF
v_call: TRBV4-1; d_call: -; j_call: TRBJ2-4; clone_size: -; cdr3_nt: TGCGCCAGCAGCCAAGATCCGATAGAGGGCCCGTGGTCTCACTTC; cdr3_aa: CASSQDPIEGPWSHF
v_call: TRBV11-2; d_call: TRBD1; j_call: TRBJ2-3; clone_size: -; cdr3_nt: TGTGCCAGCGGGGACAGGGACCCGCACACAGATACGCAGTATTTT; cdr3_aa: CASGDRDPHTDTQYF
v_call: TRBV4-1; d_call: -; j_call: TRBJ2-2; clone_size: -; cdr3_nt: TGCGCCAGCAGCCAAGTCGACAAGAACACCGGGGAGCTGTTTTTT; cdr3_aa: CASSQVDKNTGELFF
v_call: TRBV12-5; d_call: TRBD1; j_call: TRBJ2-2; clone_size: -; cdr3_nt: TGTGCTAGTGGCCCGGGACAGAGCGCGAACACCGGGGAGCTGTTTTTT; cdr3_aa: CASGPGQSANTGELFF
v_call: TRBV30; d_call: TRBD2; j_call: TRBJ2-1; clone_size: -; cdr3_nt: TGTGCCTGTAGCGGGAGATATTACAATGAGCAGTTCTTC; cdr3_aa: CACSGRYYNEQFF
v_call: TRBV20-1; d_call: -; j_call: TRBJ1-1; clone_size: -; cdr3_nt: TGCAGTGCTGGGGGGGGAACTCAGGACGGGTTGAACACTGAAGCTTTCTTT; cdr3_aa: CSAGGGTQDGLNTEAFF
v_call: TRBV5-6; d_call: TRBD1; j_call: TRBJ2-1; clone_size: -; cdr3_nt: TGTGCCAGCAGCTTTTCAGGGGGTGCGCAGTTCTTC; cdr3_aa: CASSFSGGAQFF
v_call: TRBV27; d_call: TRBD2; j_call: TRBJ2-3; clone_size: -; cdr3_nt: TGTGCCACCTCCCTGGGTGGGAGGGCGAATACGCAGTATTTT; cdr3_aa: CATSLGGRANTQYF
v_call: TRBV6-2/TRBV6-3; d_call: TRBD2; j_call: TRBJ2-1; clone_size: -; cdr3_nt: TGTGCCAGCAGTGGCACTAGCGGGAGGTATTCCTACAATGAGCAGTTCTTC; cdr3_aa: CASSGTSGRYSYNEQFF
v_call: TRBV23-1; d_call: -; j_call: TRBJ1-5; clone_size: -; cdr3_nt: TGCGCCAGCACCTCGGCGGGCAATCAGCCCCAGCATTTT; cdr3_aa: CASTSAGNQPQHF
v_call: TRBV6-2/TRBV6-3; d_call: -; j_call: TRBJ2-3; clone_size: -; cdr3_nt: TGTGCCAGCGCGACGAGGGCAGATACGCAGTATTTT; cdr3_aa: CASATRADTQYF
v_call: TRBV29-1; d_call: -; j_call: TRBJ1-3; clone_size: -; cdr3_nt: TGCAGCGTTGACACAGGGGGAAACACCATATATTTT; cdr3_aa: CSVDTGGNTIYF
v_call: TRBV5-6; d_call: -; j_call: TRBJ1-1; clone_size: -; cdr3_nt: TGTGCCAGCAGCTCCATTTACTCCCTTGAAGCTTTCTTT; cdr3_aa: CASSSIYSLEAFF
v_call: TRBV9; d_call: -; j_call: TRBJ1-3; clone_size: -; cdr3_nt: TGTGCCAGCAGCGTAGAGGCTAGCTCTGGAAACACCATATATTTT; cdr3_aa: CASSVEASSGNTIYF
v_call: TRBV20-1; d_call: TRBD1; j_call: TRBJ2-7; clone_size: -; cdr3_nt: TGCAGTGCTAGAGCACCACAGGGGTCCTACGAGCAGTACTTC; cdr3_aa: CSARAPQGSYEQYF
v_call: TRBV4-3; d_call: -; j_call: TRBJ2-7; clone_size: -; cdr3_nt: TGCGCCAGCAGCCCTGGGACACGGAGCTCCTACGAGCAGTACTTC; cdr3_aa: CASSPGTRSSYEQYF
v_call: TRBV30; d_call: -; j_call: TRBJ2-2; clone_size: -; cdr3_nt: TGTGCCTGGAGCTTCGGGGGTCCCGGGGAGCTGTTTTTT; cdr3_aa: CAWSFGGPGELFF
v_call: TRBV20-1; d_call: -; j_call: TRBJ1-2; clone_size: -; cdr3_nt: TGCAGTGCTCCGGAGGTTGGGAACTATGGCTACACCTTC; cdr3_aa: CSAPEVGNYGYTF
v_call: TRBV20-1; d_call: -; j_call: TRBJ2-7; clone_size: -; cdr3_nt: TGCAGTGCTAGTTCCGCGGACACCTACGAGCAGTACTTC; cdr3_aa: CSASSADTYEQYF
v_call: TRBV3-1; d_call: -; j_call: TRBJ2-3; clone_size: few; cdr3_nt: TGTGCCAGCAGTCTCGACCGGGATACGCAGTATTTT; cdr3_aa: CASSLDRDTQYF
v_call: TRBV30; d_call: -; j_call: TRBJ2-7; clone_size: -; cdr3_nt: TGTGCCTGGAGTGTTTTAGGTTACGAGCAGTACTTC; cdr3_aa: CAWSVLGYEQYF
v_call: TRBV11-2; d_call: -; j_call: TRBJ2-7; clone_size: -; cdr3_nt: TGTGCCAGCAGCTTAGTGGGGGGGGCTGGGGAGCAGTACTTC; cdr3_aa: CASSLVGGAGEQYF
v_call: TRBV13; d_call: -; j_call: TRBJ2-3; clone_size: -; cdr3_nt: TGTGCCAGCAGCCCCCCCCATGCCCCAGATACGCAGTATTTT; cdr3_aa: CASSPPHAPDTQYF
v_call: TRBV3-1; d_call: TRBD2; j_call: TRBJ2-1; clone_size: -; cdr3_nt: TGTGCCAGCAGCCAAGGAAGAGCGGGATCCTACAATGAGCAGTTCTTC; cdr3_aa: CASSQGRAGSYNEQFF
v_call: TRBV7-9; d_call: -; j_call: TRBJ1-1; clone_size: -; cdr3_nt: TGTGCCAGCAGCTCAATAGGAGCTTTCTTT; cdr3_aa: CASSSIGAFF
v_call: TRBV3-1; d_call: -; j_call: TRBJ1-2; clone_size: -; cdr3_nt: TGTGCCAGCAGCCAAGAGAACACCAAGGGCTATGGCTACACCTTC; cdr3_aa: CASSQENTKGYGYTF
v_call: TRBV13; d_call: TRBD2; j_call: TRBJ2-1; clone_size: -; cdr3_nt: TGTGCCAGCAGCGACGGACTAGCGGGAATCAAGGTCCACAATGAGCAGTTCTTC; cdr3_aa: CASSDGLAGIKVHNEQFF